Listed below are T cell receptor beta chains from one sample, sequenced in a study of cytomegalovirus exposure and HLA in healthy donors. Only in-frame clones appear in the TCRdb table, and some are missing; sequencing was by immunoSEQ multiplex PCR. The data contain some 30,000 clones, 35% to 55% of them seen just once; the ten biggest clones take up around 2%. Specimen: PBMCs. Every receptor here comes from a woman in her fifties or sixties in good health and CMV-seronegative. Each CDR3 is given with its conserved first and last residue. Each record gives: CDR3 DNA, CDR3 protein, V gene, D gene, J gene, clone size. The D gene is left open where the match is weak. Only part of the rows carry a size: once, few, many, or a class if the clone is expanded.

DNA: TGTGCCAGCAGTGTAGCGGGAGGGAGAGCAAAAGAGACCCAGTACTTC
CDR3: CASSVAGGRAKETQYF
V: TRBV28
D: TRBD2
J: TRBJ2-5
size: -

DNA: TGTGCCAGCAGTTTAGTCGGGGGTACTACTATCTCTGGAAACACCATATATTTT
CDR3: CASSLVGGTTISGNTIYF
V: TRBV27
D: -
J: TRBJ1-3
size: once

DNA: TGCGCCAGCAGCCGTGGATCTAGCGGGAGCGGCGATGAGCAGTTCTTC
CDR3: CASSRGSSGSGDEQFF
V: TRBV4-1
D: TRBD2
J: TRBJ2-1
size: -

DNA: TGTGCCAGCAGCTGGGACAGGGGCTCCTACAATGAGCAGTTCTTC
CDR3: CASSWDRGSYNEQFF
V: TRBV5-6
D: TRBD1
J: TRBJ2-1
size: -

DNA: TGTGCCAGCAGCAGAACCGGGGACACAGATACGCAGTATTTT
CDR3: CASSRTGDTDTQYF
V: TRBV7-3
D: -
J: TRBJ2-3
size: -

DNA: TGTGCCAGCAGCTTAGTCGCGACAGGGGGAATCTCCTACGAGCAGTACTTC
CDR3: CASSLVATGGISYEQYF
V: TRBV7-2
D: TRBD1
J: TRBJ2-7
size: once

DNA: TGTGCCAGCAGCTATTCCGGGTTCCCCGGCCACGAGCAGTACTTC
CDR3: CASSYSGFPGHEQYF
V: TRBV7-6
D: -
J: TRBJ2-7
size: once

DNA: TGTGCCAGTAGTAGCGGGAGGGCTGGCGGGGAGCTGTTTTTT
CDR3: CASSSGRAGGELFF
V: TRBV19
D: TRBD2
J: TRBJ2-2
size: few

DNA: TGTGCCAGTAGTATAGTCCCCAGCGGGAGAATAAATGAGCAGTTCTTC
CDR3: CASSIVPSGRINEQFF
V: TRBV19
D: TRBD2
J: TRBJ2-1
size: -

DNA: TGTGCCAGCAGTTTACCCCCCGGGGATCAGCCCCAGCATTTT
CDR3: CASSLPPGDQPQHF
V: TRBV28
D: -
J: TRBJ1-5
size: -

DNA: TGTGCCAGCAGCGCTCGACTAGCGGGAGGATCCGGGGAGCTGTTTTTT
CDR3: CASSARLAGGSGELFF
V: TRBV9
D: TRBD2
J: TRBJ2-2
size: few

DNA: TGTGCCAGCAGCGACGGGGCGGGGCAGCCCCAGCATTTT
CDR3: CASSDGAGQPQHF
V: TRBV7-9
D: -
J: TRBJ1-5
size: once

DNA: TGCGCCAGCAGCCCCGGGACAGGAGATGAAAAACTGTTTTTT
CDR3: CASSPGTGDEKLFF
V: TRBV10-1
D: TRBD1
J: TRBJ1-4
size: few

DNA: TGCAGCGTTGAAAGGCTGACAGGTACCGGTAGAAACACCATATATTTT
CDR3: CSVERLTGTGRNTIYF
V: TRBV29-1
D: -
J: TRBJ1-3
size: few

DNA: TGTGCCAGCAGCTCTATTCGTGGGGACACCTACAATGAGCAGTTCTTC
CDR3: CASSSIRGDTYNEQFF
V: TRBV11-2
D: -
J: TRBJ2-1
size: -

DNA: TGTGCCAGTAGTGACGCCGGGACAGGGGGCTCCTACGAGCAGTACTTC
CDR3: CASSDAGTGGSYEQYF
V: TRBV19
D: TRBD1
J: TRBJ2-7
size: -

DNA: TGTGCCAGCTCACTCCCCCACCCTAGCGGGTGGGGCACAGATACGCAGTATTTT
CDR3: CASSLPHPSGWGTDTQYF
V: TRBV18
D: TRBD2
J: TRBJ2-3
size: -

DNA: TGCGCCAGCAGCCCAGGGGGGAAGCCTAATGAAAAACTGTTTTTT
CDR3: CASSPGGKPNEKLFF
V: TRBV5-1
D: TRBD1
J: TRBJ1-4
size: few

DNA: TGTGCCAGCAGCCCCGGGGGACGGGGCGACGAGCAGTACTTC
CDR3: CASSPGGRGDEQYF
V: TRBV7-6
D: -
J: TRBJ2-7
size: -

DNA: TGTGCCTGGCGTGGCGGGGGTTACGAGCAGTACTTC
CDR3: CAWRGGGYEQYF
V: TRBV30
D: TRBD2
J: TRBJ2-7
size: -

DNA: TGTGCCAGCAGCTTCTGGGGCTATCAGCCCCAGCATTTT
CDR3: CASSFWGYQPQHF
V: TRBV5-6
D: -
J: TRBJ1-5
size: few

DNA: TGTGCCAGTAAAACTCAGGTTCGCGGGGAGCTGTTTTTT
CDR3: CASKTQVRGELFF
V: TRBV7-6
D: -
J: TRBJ2-2
size: few

DNA: TGTGCCAGCAGACAGACTAGCGGGAGTGCGAGTGAGCAGTTCTTC
CDR3: CASRQTSGSASEQFF
V: TRBV2
D: TRBD2
J: TRBJ2-1
size: few

DNA: TGTGCCAGCAGCTTACCTCCCTTCCGGGACACCTCCTACGAGCAGTACTTC
CDR3: CASSLPPFRDTSYEQYF
V: TRBV7-9
D: -
J: TRBJ2-7
size: few

DNA: TGTGCCAGCAGTGATCTGGTCCGGCGGGCCAAAAACATTCAGTACTTC
CDR3: CASSDLVRRAKNIQYF
V: TRBV2
D: -
J: TRBJ2-4
size: few

DNA: TGTGCCAGCAGCCAAAGCCAAGGGACTGTGAGCGGCTACACCTTC
CDR3: CASSQSQGTVSGYTF
V: TRBV16
D: -
J: TRBJ1-2
size: -

DNA: TGTGCCAGCAGCCCGACTGGGACAGGGTTTCATCAGCCCCAGCATTTT
CDR3: CASSPTGTGFHQPQHF
V: TRBV5-8
D: TRBD1
J: TRBJ1-5
size: few

DNA: TGTGCCAGCAGCCCCTACCGTGTTTTACAGGGGAAGACAGATACGCAGTATTTT
CDR3: CASSPYRVLQGKTDTQYF
V: TRBV7-8
D: TRBD1
J: TRBJ2-3
size: -

DNA: TGTGCCAGCAGCGCCGGACTAGCGGTCTCCTACGAGCAGTACTTC
CDR3: CASSAGLAVSYEQYF
V: TRBV5-4
D: TRBD2
J: TRBJ2-7
size: few

DNA: TGTGCCAGCAGCTCCACCCTAGCGGGAGGGTCCTACAATGAGCAGTTCTTC
CDR3: CASSSTLAGGSYNEQFF
V: TRBV7-3
D: TRBD2
J: TRBJ2-1
size: few

DNA: TGTGCCAGCAGTGAACAGGGGGAGCACATTCAGTACTTC
CDR3: CASSEQGEHIQYF
V: TRBV2
D: TRBD1
J: TRBJ2-4
size: -

DNA: TGTGCCAGCAGGGGTGCCGACAGGGCCTACGGCTACACCTTC
CDR3: CASRGADRAYGYTF
V: TRBV5-4
D: TRBD1
J: TRBJ1-2
size: -

DNA: TGTGCCAGCAGTACCCCGGGACAGGCGAAGGGTGAGCAGTTCTTC
CDR3: CASSTPGQAKGEQFF
V: TRBV28
D: TRBD1
J: TRBJ2-1
size: -

DNA: TGCAGCGTTGCAGGGTTGGATTCGAATCAGCCCCAGCATTTT
CDR3: CSVAGLDSNQPQHF
V: TRBV29-1
D: -
J: TRBJ1-5
size: -

DNA: TGTGCCAGCAGCGTTACCGGGACAGGGGTAGAGACCCAGTACTTC
CDR3: CASSVTGTGVETQYF
V: TRBV7-9
D: TRBD1
J: TRBJ2-5
size: -

DNA: TGTGCCTGGAGTCTTCAAACCGGCACTGAAGCTTTCTTT
CDR3: CAWSLQTGTEAFF
V: TRBV30
D: -
J: TRBJ1-1
size: -

DNA: TGCGCCAGCAGTGACAGTCGCTCTGGAAACACCATATATTTT
CDR3: CASSDSRSGNTIYF
V: TRBV10-2
D: -
J: TRBJ1-3
size: -

DNA: TGCGCCGTCCGGCGACAGGGCACAGATACGCAGTATTTT
CDR3: CAVRRQGTDTQYF
V: TRBV5-1
D: -
J: TRBJ2-3
size: -

DNA: TGTGCCAGCTCACCCAGTGGGGGGTCTAGCAATCAGCCCCAGCATTTT
CDR3: CASSPSGGSSNQPQHF
V: TRBV18
D: -
J: TRBJ1-5
size: -

DNA: TGTGCCAGCGGACAGGGTAGTTATACCGGGGAGCTGTTTTTT
CDR3: CASGQGSYTGELFF
V: TRBV2
D: TRBD1
J: TRBJ2-2
size: -

DNA: TGTGCCAGCAGCGTAGGACAGGCTAGCTCCTACGAGCAGTACTTC
CDR3: CASSVGQASSYEQYF
V: TRBV9
D: -
J: TRBJ2-7
size: few